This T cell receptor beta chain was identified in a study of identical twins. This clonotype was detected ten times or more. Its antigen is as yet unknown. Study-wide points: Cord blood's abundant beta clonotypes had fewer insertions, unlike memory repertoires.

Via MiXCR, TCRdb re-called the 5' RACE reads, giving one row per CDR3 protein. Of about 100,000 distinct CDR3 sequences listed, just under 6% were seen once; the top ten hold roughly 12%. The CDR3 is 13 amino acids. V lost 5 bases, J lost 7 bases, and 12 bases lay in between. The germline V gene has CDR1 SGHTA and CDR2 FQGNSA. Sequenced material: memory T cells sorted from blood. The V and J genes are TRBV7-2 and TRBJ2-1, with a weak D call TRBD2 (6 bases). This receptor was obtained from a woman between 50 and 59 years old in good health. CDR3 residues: CASSTRLVNEQFF. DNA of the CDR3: TGTGCCAGCAGCACCCGACTAGTTAATGAGCAGTTCTTC.